The 13 T cell receptor beta chains below all came from one sample that was sequenced in a study of T-cell memory formation after mild COVID-19 (dated by TCRdb to 2020 to 2023). Library creation used 5' RACE. The reads were generated on an Illumina NovaSeq 6000. TCRdb took the public reads, trimmed them with fastp at Q25, ran MiXCR for clone calling and kept in-frame beta chains. Rows with one shared CDR3 protein collapse into an entry with the most common genes and DNA. Within this sample are 300,000 to 350,000 distinct CDR3 sequences, with about an eighth of them counted one time only. Of the sample, 20% to 25% is held by the ten largest clones. Specimen: PBMCs or a T cell subset sorted from them (not recorded which). Receptors were obtained from a man aged 18 to 29 who had mild COVID-19 (a few samples of this study predate the infection). The sample titles of this study are shuffled in the database, so cell type and time point are left out; the donor was told from shared clones.

The chain recombines TRBV7-3 with TRBJ2-3; no firm D call. Trimming took off 2 bases at V and 5 bases at J, with 8 bases between the two ends. Germline V gene data show CDR1 as SGHTA and CDR2 as FQGTGA. The CDR3 runs to 13 residues. The CDR3 sequence is CASSLLKGDTQYF. CDR3 bases: TGTGCCAGCAGCTTATTAAAGGGAGATACGCAGTATTTT.

This clonotype came up a few times. The V call is TRBV5-1, the J call TRBJ1-2; 8 nucleotides align to TRBD1. This CDR3 is 15 amino acids long. The V gene's germline CDR1 is SGHRS and CDR2 YFSETQ. Germline trimming cut 0 bases from V and 3 bases from J; bases unmatched to any gene: 4. This CDR3 reads CASSLVADRDYGYTF. CDR3 bases: TGCGCCAGCAGCTTGGTCGCGGACAGGGACTATGGCTACACCTTC. Full variable domain (rest looked up from reference TRBV5-1 and TRBJ1-2): KAGVTQTPRYLIKTRGQQVTLSCSPISGHRSVSWYQQTPGQGLQFLFEYFSETQRNKGNFPGRFSGRQFSNSRSEMNVSTLELGDSALYLCASSLVADRDYGYTFGSGTRLTVV.

This chain joins TRBV4-1 and TRBJ1-1, with 10 bases that match TRBD1. The V segment lost 3 bases and the J segment 0 bases; nucleotides outside the gene matches: 4. Germline V gene data show CDR1 as MGHRA and CDR2 as YSYEKL. The CDR3 is 16 residues long. The CDR3 DNA reads TGCGCCAGCAGCCAGGGGGACAGGGGCGTGAACACTGAAGCTTTCTTT. Translation: CASSQGDRGVNTEAFF.

The chain couples TRBV5-1 to TRBJ2-7; 8 positions match TRBD1. The trim removed 2 bases at V and 7 bases at J, leaving 5 bases unmatched. Germline-derived CDR1 and CDR2 are SGHRS and YFSETQ. This CDR3 region has 13 residues. The DNA of the CDR3 is TGCGCCAGCAGCTTCGGACAGGGATGGGAGCAGTACTTC. Protein product: CASSFGQGWEQYF.

V usage is TRBV7-2 and J usage is TRBJ2-1; 8 nucleotides agree with TRBD2. CDR3 length: 15 amino acids. Germline CDR1 and CDR2: SGHTA and FQGNSA. V trimming: 4 bases; J trimming: 4 bases; junction bases outside the gene matches: 6. The CDR3 bases are TGTGCCAGCAGCTCCCCCGCGGGGGGTTACAATGAGCAGTTCTTC. The encoded protein is CASSSPAGGYNEQFF.

This clonotype was counted a few times. The chain has TRBV9 and TRBJ2-1; a weak D match, TRBD2 (5 bases). This CDR3 is 16 amino acids long. The V gene lost 0 bases and the J gene lost 3 bases, with 13 bases spanning the gap. CDR1 is SGDLS and CDR2 is YYNGEE in the germline V gene. The chain's CDR3 is CASSVVGLASYNEQFF. The CDR3, as DNA: TGTGCCAGCAGCGTAGTTGGGCTAGCCAGCTACAATGAGCAGTTCTTC.

This clonotype was recorded many times. The J gene is TRBJ1-5, the V gene TRBV19; 7 nucleotides align to TRBD1. The V and J ends lost 4 bases and 11 bases, in that order; junction bases with no gene match: 5. CDR1 LNHDA and CDR2 SQIVND come from the germline V gene (reference sequence). The length of the CDR3 is 12 residues. DNA of the CDR3: TGTGCCAGTAGTACGCAGGGGGGGACCCAGCATTTT. Translated, it gives CASSTQGGTQHF.

This clonotype was recorded many times. The genes are TRBV5-1 and TRBJ2-3; D gene ambiguous. V was pared by 2 bases and J by 2 bases, with 9 bases between. Germline lookup yields CDR1 SGHRS and CDR2 YFSETQ. This CDR3 is 14 amino acids long. The CDR3 DNA reads as TGCGCCAGCAGCTTCGAGGTCCACACAGATACGCAGTATTTT. It translates to CASSFEVHTDTQYF.

J is TRBJ1-5 and V is TRBV6-6, with 9 bases matching TRBD1. The CDR3 runs 16 residues. Germline V lookup: CDR1 MNHNY, CDR2 SVGAGI (reference sequence). With V trimmed by 2 bases and J by 9 bases, 11 bases remained unmatched. CDR3 nucleotides: TGTGCCAGCAGTTACCGCCCTGGACAGGGGAGGGGGCCCCAGCATTTT. Amino acids: CASSYRPGQGRGPQHF.

The V gene is TRBV5-4, the J gene TRBJ2-2, with D possibly TRBD2 on 5 matching bases. Deletions cut 4 bases from V and 1 base from J, with 8 bases between. Germline V gene data show CDR1 as SGHNT and CDR2 as YYREEE (reference sequence). This CDR3 contains 14 residues. In DNA, the CDR3 is TGTGCCAGCAGCCCGACTATGAACACCGGGGAGCTGTTTTTT. Its protein product is CASSPTMNTGELFF. The full variable domain, completed using reference TRBV5-4 and TRBJ2-2, is ETGVTQSPTHLIKTRGQQVTLRCSSQSGHNTVSWYQQALGQGPQFIFQYYREEENGRGNFPPRFSGLQFPNYSSELNVNALELDDSALYLCASSPTMNTGELFFGEGSRLTVL.

In this sample, this clonotype turned up a few times. This chain uses TRBV7-2 with TRBJ2-3; no clear D gene. V was shortened by 5 bases and J by 1 base, with 16 bases between the two germline ends. Germline-derived CDR1 and CDR2 are SGHTA and FQGNSA. The CDR3 has 16 amino acids. The CDR3 sequence is CASSPPRLGGTDTQYF. CDR3 in DNA: TGTGCCAGCAGCCCACCCCGGCTTGGGGGCACAGATACGCAGTATTTT.

This clonotype was counted only a few times. This sequence joins TRBV5-1 and TRBJ1-4, with a possible D match to TRBD1 (5 bases). Trimming took 4 bases from V and 4 from J, leaving 14 bases between them. Per the germline V gene, CDR1 is SGHRS and CDR2 is YFSETQ. The CDR3 totals 15 residues. The CDR3 loop reads CASSPGAGSNEKLFF. The DNA of the CDR3 is TGCGCCAGCAGCCCCGGGGCGGGTAGTAATGAAAAACTGTTTTTT.

The chain links TRBV7-2 to TRBJ2-5; tentatively, D is TRBD2 (5 bases). This CDR3 contains 14 residues. Trimming took 2 bases from V and 2 from J, leaving 9 bases between them. The V gene's germline CDR1 is SGHTA and CDR2 FQGNSA. CDR3 residues: CASSLSAAQETQYF. In nucleotides, the CDR3 is TGTGCCAGCAGCTTATCAGCGGCTCAAGAGACCCAGTACTTC.